This T cell receptor (beta chain) was identified in a study of blood T cell repertoires in COVID-19. Study overall: The cDNA or gDNA used as material had been derived from T cells, B-cell-depleted T cells, or PBMCs.

J was trimmed by 0 bases and V by 5 bases; bases with no gene match: 10. CDR3 length: 17 amino acids. CDR1 is MDHEN, CDR2 SYDVKM, per germline. TCRdb's table, derived via immunoSEQ multiplex PCR, lists solely in-frame clones and lacks some. The sample has roughly 440,000 clones; about nine tenths are singletons. V is TRBV28 and J is TRBJ1-3, with TRBD1 identical over 7 bases. The origin of this receptor is a woman in her 50s with COVID-19, enrolled during active disease. Material for sequencing was peripheral blood. The CDR3 DNA sequence: TGTGCCAGCAGTCCACACGGACAGGTCGACTCTGGAAACACCATATATTTT. Amino acids: CASSPHGQVDSGNTIYF.